This TCR beta chain was observed in a study of cytomegalovirus exposure and HLA in healthy donors. Looked up from germline, CDR1 is MGHDK and CDR2 is SYGVNS. The CDR3 totals 16 residues. The V end lost 5 bases, the J end lost 0 bases, and 13 bases lay between the germline ends. Primers: 60 Vbeta forward and 13 Jbeta reverse. Some clones are missing from TCRdb's copy, which holds only in-frame ones; the method was immunoSEQ multiplex PCR. Among more than 60,000 clones listed, over 75% were seen once. Specimen: PBMCs. The V call is TRBV25-1, the J call TRBJ1-4, with D possibly TRBD1 on 5 matching bases. The source is a male donor in good health and CMV-seropositive. CDR3 region: CASSPVQGATNEKLFF. As DNA, the CDR3 is TGTGCCAGCAGTCCAGTCCAGGGTGCAACTAATGAAAAACTGTTTTTT.